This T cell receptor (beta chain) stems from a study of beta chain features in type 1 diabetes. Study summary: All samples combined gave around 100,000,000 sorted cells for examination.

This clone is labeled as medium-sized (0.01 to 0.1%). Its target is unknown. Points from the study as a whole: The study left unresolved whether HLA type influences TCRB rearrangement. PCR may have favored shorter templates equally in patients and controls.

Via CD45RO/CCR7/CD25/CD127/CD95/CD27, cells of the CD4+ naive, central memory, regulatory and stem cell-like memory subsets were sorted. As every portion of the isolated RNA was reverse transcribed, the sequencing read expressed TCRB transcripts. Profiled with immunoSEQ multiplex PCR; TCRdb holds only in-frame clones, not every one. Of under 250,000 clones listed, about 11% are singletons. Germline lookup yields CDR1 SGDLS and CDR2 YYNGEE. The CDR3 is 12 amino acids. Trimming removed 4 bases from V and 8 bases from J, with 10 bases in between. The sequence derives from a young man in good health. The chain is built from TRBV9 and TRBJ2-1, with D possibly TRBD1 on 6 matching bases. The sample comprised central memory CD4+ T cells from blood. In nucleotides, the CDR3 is TGTGCCAGCAGCTTCACAGGGTATGAGCAGTTCTTC. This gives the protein CASSFTGYEQFF.